This T cell receptor (beta chain) was captured in a study of T cells after yellow fever vaccination. Template-switching 5'RACE yielded the TCR cDNA; a universal primer site and UMIs were added in the process. In TCRdb, the 5' RACE reads were re-called with MiXCR into one record per CDR3 protein. The sample consists of over 150,000 distinct CDR3 sequences, more than 5.5% of them appearing once. This clonotype was detected ten times or more. Its antigen remains unknown. Notes on the study in general: A minor fraction of clonotypes spanned both CD4 and CD8 compartments. Although the secondary response was weaker, it peaked faster, at day 5 versus 15. Clones that expanded after primary vaccination mostly reappeared after the booster (96% CD4, around 87% CD8).

V lost 7 bases to trimming and J lost 1 base, with 11 bases between them. The germline gives CDR1 MNHEY, CDR2 SVGEGT. The CDR3 sequence is 14 residues long. Sequencing used CD4+ T cells sorted from PBMCs, obtained 4 to 6 days after the first yellow fever vaccination. This receptor was identified in a young man who received the YFV17D yellow fever vaccine. The chain links TRBV6-2 or TRBV6-3 to TRBJ2-4, with a weak D call TRBD1 (6 bases). CDR3 loop: CASIDRGAKNIQYF. Written as DNA, the CDR3 is TGTGCCAGCATCGATAGGGGGGCCAAAAACATTCAGTACTTC.